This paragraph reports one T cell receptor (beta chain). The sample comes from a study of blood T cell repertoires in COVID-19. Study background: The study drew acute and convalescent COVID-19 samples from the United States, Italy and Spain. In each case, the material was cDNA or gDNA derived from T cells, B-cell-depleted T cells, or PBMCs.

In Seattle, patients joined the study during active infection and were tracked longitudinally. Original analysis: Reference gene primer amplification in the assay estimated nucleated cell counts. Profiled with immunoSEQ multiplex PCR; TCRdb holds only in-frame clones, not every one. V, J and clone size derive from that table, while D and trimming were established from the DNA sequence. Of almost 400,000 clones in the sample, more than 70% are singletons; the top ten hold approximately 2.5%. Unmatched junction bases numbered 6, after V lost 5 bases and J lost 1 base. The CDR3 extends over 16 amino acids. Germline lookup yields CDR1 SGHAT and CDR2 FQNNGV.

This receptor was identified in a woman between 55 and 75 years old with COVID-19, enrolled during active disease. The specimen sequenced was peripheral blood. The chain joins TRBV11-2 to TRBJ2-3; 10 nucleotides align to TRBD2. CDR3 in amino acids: CASSARGTSGTDTQYF. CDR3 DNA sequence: TGTGCCAGCAGCGCCCGCGGGACTAGCGGCACAGATACGCAGTATTTT.